Presented here are 28 T cell receptor beta chains from one specimen sequenced in a study of OX40 agonist ivuxolimab in advanced cancers. Sequencing was performed with immunoSEQ multiplex PCR; in TCRdb, only in-frame clones are kept and a portion is missing. The sample contains more than 65,000 clones, over 75% of which appear only once. The source material was CD4+ or CD8+ T cells sorted from blood, sampled in a trial of the OX40 agonist ivuxolimab. These receptor sequences come from an adult with an advanced solid tumor such as melanoma, head and neck, liver or kidney cancer.

The chain has TRBV6-1 and TRBJ1-2; D is possibly TRBD1 (5 bases). V gave up 1 base and J gave up 10 bases, with 10 bases separating them. CDR1 is MNHNS and CDR2 is SASEGT in the germline V gene. This CDR3 contains 12 residues. The DNA of the CDR3 is TGTGCCAGCAGTGAAGTGGGGGTTGCCTACACCTTC. Amino acids: CASSEVGVAYTF.

The CDR3 loop reads CASSEDSGVLQETQYF. The CDR3 nucleotides are TGTGCCAGCAGTGAAGATAGCGGGGTGCTTCAAGAGACCCAGTACTTC. The chain combines TRBV2 with TRBJ2-5, with 8 bases that match TRBD2. CDR1 is SNHLY, CDR2 FYNNEI, per germline. V trimming: 1 base; J trimming: 2 bases; junction bases outside the gene matches: 6. This CDR3 is built from 16 residues.

J is TRBJ2-7 and V is TRBV7-2; TRBD1 matches at 8 bases. The CDR3 sequence is 12 residues long. CDR1 is SGHTA, CDR2 FQGNSA, per germline. V trimming: 6 bases; J trimming: 3 bases; junction bases outside the gene matches: 1. The CDR3 coding sequence is TGTGCCAGCAGTACAGGGGGCTACGAGCAGTACTTC. Its protein product is CASSTGGYEQYF.

This clone was seen a few times. The J gene is TRBJ1-5, the V gene TRBV6-1; weak D call: TRBD1 (6 bases). CDR1 is MNHNS and CDR2 is SASEGT in the germline V gene. V lost 4 bases, J lost 1 base, and 14 bases lay in between. This CDR3 contains 16 residues. The CDR3 is CASSVQGPGSNQPQHF. CDR3 nucleotide sequence: TGTGCCAGCAGTGTACAGGGACCTGGGAGCAATCAGCCCCAGCATTTT.

The chain recombines TRBV5-1 with TRBJ2-1, with D possibly matching TRBD1 (6 bases). V was clipped by 0 bases and J by 7 bases, with 14 bases between them. CDR1 and CDR2 from the germline V gene are SGHRS and YFSETQ. The CDR3 contains 15 residues. Here the CDR3 reads CASSLAGDEGNEQFF. CDR3 in DNA: TGCGCCAGCAGCTTGGCAGGGGATGAAGGGAATGAGCAGTTCTTC. The whole variable domain, remainder taken from reference TRBV5-1 and TRBJ2-1, is KAGVTQTPRYLIKTRGQQVTLSCSPISGHRSVSWYQQTPGQGLQFLFEYFSETQRNKGNFPGRFSGRQFSNSRSEMNVSTLELGDSALYLCASSLAGDEGNEQFFGPGTRLTVL.

This chain joins TRBV6-6 and TRBJ2-7, with D perhaps TRBD2 (5 bases). CDR1 is MNHNY and CDR2 is SVGAGI in the germline V gene (reference sequence). The CDR3 is made up of 15 amino acids. Trimming took off 0 bases at V and 0 bases at J, with 9 bases between the two ends. In DNA form, the CDR3 reads TGTGCCAGCAGTTACTCTTCTAGCAACTCCTACGAGCAGTACTTC. Translated: CASSYSSSNSYEQYF.

The chain links TRBV7-9 to TRBJ2-7; D is perhaps TRBD1 or TRBD2 (5 bases each). This CDR3 spans 13 amino acids. Germline V gene sequence: CDR1 SEHNR, CDR2 FQNEAQ (reference sequence). Trimming took off 2 bases at V and 7 bases at J, with 12 bases between the two ends. The CDR3 loop is CASSLTDSGEQYF. The CDR3, as DNA: TGTGCCAGCAGCTTAACTGACAGCGGAGAGCAGTACTTC. Filled out from reference TRBV7-9 and TRBJ2-7, the complete variable domain reads DTGVSQNPRHKITKRGQNVTFRCDPISEHNRLYWYRQTLGQGPEFLTYFQNEAQLEKSRLLSDRFSAERPKGSFSTLEIQRTEQGDSAMYLCASSLTDSGEQYFGPGTRLTVT.

The chain recombines TRBV18 with TRBJ1-1; D not resolved. Germline lookup yields CDR1 KGHSH and CDR2 LQKENI. This CDR3 is 14 amino acids long. Trimming stripped 2 bases from V and 7 bases from J, with 14 bases between. CDR3 amino acids: CASSPSAPDGEAFF. The CDR3 DNA sequence: TGTGCCAGCTCACCAAGTGCCCCAGACGGTGAAGCTTTCTTT. The complete variable domain, with remaining parts taken from reference TRBV18 and TRBJ1-1, reads NAGVMQNPRHLVRRRGQEARLRCSPMKGHSHVYWYRQLPEEGLKFMVYLQKENIIDESGMPKERFSAEFPKEGPSILRIQQVVRGDSAAYFCASSPSAPDGEAFFGQGTRLTVV.

The rearrangement uses TRBV2 and TRBJ1-4, with TRBD1 as a possible D gene (6 bases). The germline V gene encodes CDR1 SNHLY and CDR2 FYNNEI. Trimming took off 7 bases at V and 4 bases at J, with 13 bases between the two ends. The CDR3 length is 14 residues. In DNA, the CDR3 is TGTGCCAGCAAGATGGACAGTATTAATGAAAAACTGTTTTTT. Translating gives CASKMDSINEKLFF.

The chain is built from TRBV5-1 and TRBJ1-1; D remains ambiguous. Germline lookup yields CDR1 SGHRS and CDR2 YFSETQ. The CDR3 has 15 amino acids. Trimming stripped 0 bases from V and 0 bases from J, with 9 bases between. CDR3 coding DNA: TGCGCCAGCAGCTTGGGTGACAACATGAACACTGAAGCTTTCTTT. It specifies CASSLGDNMNTEAFF.

The genes are TRBV11-2 and TRBJ2-3; 8 nucleotides match TRBD2. The CDR3 totals 13 residues. V was clipped by 5 bases and J by 8 bases; unmatched bases: 6. CDR1 is SGHAT, CDR2 FQNNGV, per germline. CDR3 protein: CASSQQLAGTQYF. CDR3 nucleotide sequence: TGTGCCAGCAGCCAACAGCTAGCGGGTACGCAGTATTTT. The whole variable domain, remainder taken from reference TRBV11-2 and TRBJ2-3, is EAGVAQSPRYKIIEKRQSVAFWCNPISGHATLYWYQQILGQGPKLLIQFQNNGVVDDSQLPKDRFSAERLKGVDSTLKIQPAKLEDSAVYLCASSQQLAGTQYFGPGTRLTVL.

The V call is TRBV30, the J call TRBJ1-5, with D tentatively TRBD1 (5 bases). Germline lookup yields CDR1 GTSNPN and CDR2 SVGIG (reference sequence). This CDR3 spans 14 amino acids. Trimming shortened V by 2 bases and J by 0 bases, and 8 bases separated the two germline ends. The CDR3 here is CAWSRGSSNQPQHF. The DNA of the CDR3 is TGTGCCTGGAGTAGGGGCAGTAGCAATCAGCCCCAGCATTTT.

The chain employs TRBV6-6 and TRBJ2-2, with D perhaps matching TRBD1 (6 bases). The germline V gene has CDR1 MNHNY and CDR2 SVGAGI (reference sequence). This CDR3 spans 15 amino acids. With 4 bases removed from V and 1 base from J, the gap between germline ends came to 10 bases. The CDR3 protein is CASSFPGQNTGELFF. The CDR3 DNA reads as TGTGCCAGCAGTTTTCCGGGACAGAACACCGGGGAGCTGTTTTTT.

The V and J genes are TRBV9 and TRBJ2-7, with D possibly matching TRBD1 (6 bases). The V gene's germline CDR1 is SGDLS and CDR2 YYNGEE. This CDR3 spans 15 amino acids. Trimming took 0 bases from V and 0 from J, leaving 10 bases between them. CDR3 loop: CASSVGDTYSYEQYF. The CDR3 DNA reads as TGTGCCAGCAGCGTAGGGGACACCTACTCCTACGAGCAGTACTTC.

The chain recombines TRBV10-1 with TRBJ2-2, with D perhaps matching TRBD1 or TRBD2 (5 bases each). Trimming removed 11 bases from V and 6 bases from J, with 22 bases in between. The germline V gene encodes CDR1 WNHNN and CDR2 SYGVQD (reference sequence). The length of the CDR3 is 15 residues. The CDR3: CAGPPGPPESGELFF. In DNA, the CDR3 is TGCGCCGGCCCCCCGGGACCCCCGGAATCCGGGGAGCTGTTTTTT.

The chain is built from TRBV6-6 and TRBJ2-2, with D possibly TRBD2 on 5 matching bases. Germline loops: CDR1 MNHNY, CDR2 SVGAGI (reference sequence). The CDR3 contains 13 residues. Trimming took 7 bases from V and 7 from J, leaving 13 bases between them. CDR3 in amino acids: CASIPPAGGELFF. Written as DNA, the CDR3 is TGTGCCAGCATCCCCCCCGCGGGCGGGGAGCTGTTTTTT.

In its sample, this clone was seen once. The V call is TRBV5-4, the J call TRBJ2-4; D remains ambiguous. The CDR3 is 11 amino acids. Germline values: CDR1 SGHNT, CDR2 YYREEE (reference sequence). Between the trimmed V and J ends, which lost 0 bases and 5 bases, there was a span of 0 bases. The CDR3 DNA reads as TGTGCCAGCAGCTTGGAAAACATTCAGTACTTC. Amino acids: CASSLENIQYF.

This clone was seen only once. This rearrangement joins TRBV29-1 to TRBJ2-7; TRBD1 is a possible D gene (5 bases). The CDR3 runs to 14 residues. Germline V gene sequence: CDR1 SQVTM, CDR2 ANQGSEA. Trimming took off 5 bases at V and 3 bases at J, with 17 bases between the two ends. CDR3 in amino acids: CSVPVQGQNYEQYF. The CDR3 region has the DNA TGCAGCGTTCCGGTGCAGGGCCAAAACTACGAGCAGTACTTC.

The CDR3 DNA follows: TGTGCCAGCAGTTGGGACAGCTTTACTGAAAAACTGTTTTTT. Protein product: CASSWDSFTEKLFF. The J gene is TRBJ1-4, the V gene TRBV6-6, with 7 bases aligning to TRBD1. The germline V gene encodes CDR1 MNHNY and CDR2 SVGAGI (reference sequence). With 4 bases clipped from V and 7 bases from J, the junction kept 6 bases outside the gene matches. The CDR3 is 14 residues long.

The genes are TRBV4-3 and TRBJ2-4; 8 nucleotides align to TRBD2. There are 17 residues in the CDR3. CDR1 LGHNA and CDR2 YSLEER come from the germline V gene. Trimming removed 1 base from V and 8 bases from J; junction bases left unmatched: 13. The CDR3 here is CASSQAPGGGGIDIQYF. In DNA, the CDR3 is TGCGCCAGCAGCCAAGCCCCTGGCGGCGGGGGGATTGACATTCAGTACTTC.

In its sample, this clone was seen once. The rearrangement links TRBV6-6 to TRBJ2-7; D is unresolved. Germline CDR1 MNHNY, CDR2 SVGAGI (reference sequence). The CDR3 spans 14 residues. The germline V and J ends were trimmed by 0 bases and 2 bases, with 8 bases remaining between them. The chain's CDR3 is CASSYSLHPYEQYF. The CDR3 DNA sequence: TGTGCCAGCAGTTACTCACTACATCCCTACGAGCAGTACTTC.

The J gene is TRBJ2-5, the V gene TRBV14; D not certain. With 0 bases removed from V and 3 bases from J, the gap between germline ends came to 20 bases. Germline-derived CDR1 and CDR2 are SGHDN and FVKESK. The CDR3 spans 18 residues. The DNA for the CDR3 is TGTGCCAGCAGCCAAGATAACGGAGTCATAAACTTTAAAGAGACCCAGTACTTC. Translating it yields CASSQDNGVINFKETQYF. Based on the CDR3 plus reference TRBV14 and TRBJ2-5, the full variable domain is EAGVTQFPSHSVIEKGQTVTLRCDPISGHDNLYWYRRVMGKEIKFLLHFVKESKQDESGMPNNRFLAERTGGTYSTLKVQPAELEDSGVYFCASSQDNGVINFKETQYFGPGTRLLVL.

This clone turned up a few times. This chain joins TRBV4-1 and TRBJ2-5, with D possibly being TRBD2 (7 bases). The CDR3 length is 17 residues. Trimming shortened V by 1 base and J by 5 bases, and 20 bases separated the two germline ends. The germline V gene encodes CDR1 MGHRA and CDR2 YSYEKL. CDR3 nucleotides: TGCGCCAGCAGCCAAGGATTGGGGGGGCCGGGTGACGAGACCCAGTACTTC. It yields the protein CASSQGLGGPGDETQYF.

The chain links TRBV6-1 to TRBJ1-5; no clear D gene. Per the germline V gene, CDR1 is MNHNS and CDR2 is SASEGT. The CDR3 consists of 17 residues. V lost 2 bases and J 0 bases, leaving 14 bases between the germline ends. In DNA form, the CDR3 reads TGTGCCAGCAGTGAACAATGGTCCAGGCGTAGCAATCAGCCCCAGCATTTT. This gives the protein CASSEQWSRRSNQPQHF.

This clone showed up just a few times. The chain carries TRBV19 and TRBJ2-7, with 8 nucleotides matching TRBD2. The CDR3 covers 13 residues. Germline loops: CDR1 LNHDA, CDR2 SQIVND (reference sequence). Unmatched junction bases numbered 3, after V lost 8 bases and J lost 0 bases. CDR3 bases: TGTGCCAGTTCGCGGGGGGTCTCCTACGAGCAGTACTTC. It yields the protein CASSRGVSYEQYF.

The chain recombines TRBV30 with TRBJ2-6; 8 nucleotides align to TRBD1. The trim removed 7 bases at V and 2 bases at J, leaving 7 bases unmatched. Germline CDR1 reads GTSNPN; CDR2 reads SVGIG (reference sequence). This CDR3 has 15 amino acids. The CDR3: CALGTGHPGANVLTF. As DNA, the CDR3 is TGTGCCTTGGGGACAGGACACCCTGGGGCCAACGTCCTGACTTTC.

The rearrangement joins TRBV5-1 to TRBJ1-1, with D perhaps matching TRBD1 (6 bases). V was clipped by 7 bases and J by 3 bases, with 22 bases between them. The germline V gene encodes CDR1 SGHRS and CDR2 YFSETQ. This CDR3 contains 16 residues. Here the CDR3 DNA reads TGCGCCAGCGGACTGGACAGTTCCGGGGGGCACACTGAAGCTTTCTTT. This sequence encodes CASGLDSSGGHTEAFF. Together with reference TRBV5-1 and TRBJ1-1, the CDR3 gives the full variable domain: KAGVTQTPRYLIKTRGQQVTLSCSPISGHRSVSWYQQTPGQGLQFLFEYFSETQRNKGNFPGRFSGRQFSNSRSEMNVSTLELGDSALYLCASGLDSSGGHTEAFFGQGTRLTVV.

This chain connects TRBV6-6 to TRBJ2-2; D remains unclear. The V end lost 6 bases, the J end lost 6 bases, and 11 bases lay between the germline ends. Germline V gives CDR1 MNHNY, CDR2 SVGAGI (reference sequence). CDR3 length: 13 residues. The CDR3 DNA reads as TGTGCCAGCAGCCCGCAGGTATCCGGGGAGCTGTTTTTT. It codes for CASSPQVSGELFF.